The 23 T cell receptor beta chains below all came from one sample that was sequenced in a study of tumor-infiltrating lymphocytes in localized non-small cell lung cancer. The table came from immunoSEQ multiplex PCR; TCRdb's copy has only in-frame clones and leaves some out. Of 7,500 to 9,500 clones in the sample, around 81% are singletons; the top ten hold approximately 9.8%. Source material: uninvolved lung tissue not adjacent to the tumor. The receptors were gathered from a human donor with non-small cell lung cancer.

V is TRBV7-2 and J is TRBJ2-7; tentatively, D is TRBD2 (6 bases). Germline V gene lookup returns CDR1 SGHTA and CDR2 FQGNSA. V was trimmed by 3 bases and J by 0 bases, leaving 9 bases between them. This CDR3 has 14 residues. CDR3 region: CASSFGGSSYEQYF. DNA for the CDR3: TGTGCCAGCAGCTTCGGAGGGTCCTCCTACGAGCAGTACTTC.

The chain employs TRBV13 and TRBJ1-3; D is undetermined. Per the germline V gene, CDR1 is PRHDT and CDR2 is FYEKMQ (reference sequence). Trimming stripped 0 bases from V and 2 bases from J, with 8 bases between. The CDR3 spans 15 residues. CDR3 nucleotides: TGTGCCAGCAGCTTAGGGGGTGTGGCTGGAAACACCATATATTTT. It encodes CASSLGGVAGNTIYF.

The rearrangement uses TRBV6-6 and TRBJ2-3; no clear D. CDR3 length equals 15 residues. The V end was cut by 0 bases, the J end by 2 bases, with 9 bases between. CDR1 is MNHNY and CDR2 is SVGAGI in the germline V gene (reference sequence). Here the CDR3 reads CASSYSKWFTDTQYF. The DNA for the CDR3 is TGTGCCAGCAGTTACTCGAAATGGTTCACAGATACGCAGTATTTT.

This clone has only a few counts. The V and J genes are TRBV5-4 and TRBJ1-1, with a tentative D call TRBD1 (6 bases). Germline values: CDR1 SGHNT, CDR2 YYREEE (reference sequence). CDR3 length: 12 residues. Deletions cut 5 bases from V and 8 bases from J, with 13 bases between. The DNA for the CDR3 is TGTGCCAGCAGTTTTTCCGGGACAGAAGCTTTCTTT. Translation gives CASSFSGTEAFF.

The chain links TRBV18 to TRBJ2-5; D unclear. The CDR3 is 16 residues long. Germline values: CDR1 KGHSH, CDR2 LQKENI. Between the trimmed V and J ends, which lost 0 bases and 0 bases, there was a span of 11 bases. Here the CDR3 DNA reads TGTGCCAGCTCACCACCGGTCTCTTCGTACCAAGAGACCCAGTACTTC. This gives the protein CASSPPVSSYQETQYF.

This sequence joins TRBV19 and TRBJ2-6; D remains unclear. V lost 3 bases to trimming and J lost 1 base, with 7 bases between them. The CDR3 runs to 15 residues. Germline CDR1 reads LNHDA; CDR2 reads SQIVND (reference sequence). CDR3 in amino acids: CASSIDASGANVLTF. In nucleotides, the CDR3 is TGTGCCAGTAGTATTGACGCATCTGGGGCCAACGTCCTGACTTTC.

This clone is medium-sized in the sample. The chain employs TRBV6-1 and TRBJ2-7; the D gene is possibly TRBD2 (7 bases). The V gene's germline CDR1 is MNHNS and CDR2 SASEGT. The CDR3 has 15 amino acids. Trimming removed 4 bases from V and 1 base from J, with 14 bases in between. The DNA for the CDR3 is TGTGCCAGCAGTGTTAGGGGGAGGGTGTCCTACGAGCAGTACTTC. Translated: CASSVRGRVSYEQYF.

This clone was detected a few times. This rearrangement joins TRBV5-1 to TRBJ2-6; D possibly corresponds to TRBD1 (6 bases). Germline assignment: CDR1 SGHRS and CDR2 YFSETQ. This CDR3 is built from 17 residues. The V end lost 5 bases, the J end lost 2 bases, and 17 bases lay between the germline ends. The CDR3 coding sequence is TGCGCCAGCAGAAATTCCAGGGGCCGGGCTGGGGCCAACGTCCTGACTTTC. This encodes CASRNSRGRAGANVLTF.

This CDR3 is CASSLSRLAYEQYF. CDR3 sequence (DNA): TGTGCCAGCAGTTTATCGAGACTAGCCTACGAGCAGTACTTC. The chain carries TRBV27 and TRBJ2-7; perhaps TRBD2 as D (6 bases). Germline V gene sequence: CDR1 MNHEY, CDR2 SMNVEV (reference sequence). Trimming removed 0 bases from V and 2 bases from J, with 8 bases in between. CDR3 size: 14 residues.

The rearrangement joins TRBV27 to TRBJ1-5; the match to TRBD1 covers 9 bases. This CDR3 has 17 amino acids. CDR1 and CDR2 (germline): MNHEY, SMNVEV (reference sequence). The ends lost 6 bases at V and 5 bases at J; junction bases unmatched: 14. CDR3 nucleotides: TGTGCCAGCAGCCCGTTGGGTGACAGGGGGGAGGATCAGCCCCAGCATTTT. Translation gives CASSPLGDRGEDQPQHF.

This clone has more than one count but fewer than ten. An end of the junction does not agree with germline; a read error may underlie this. J is TRBJ2-1 and V is TRBV29-1; 15 bases fit TRBD2. This CDR3 spans 16 amino acids. Germline CDR1 is SQVTM and CDR2 is ANQGSEA. This CDR3 reads CSAEAGLAGGNNEQFF. The DNA for the CDR3 is TGCAGCGCTGAAGCGGGACTAGCGGGAGGCAACAATGAGCAGTTCTTC.

This clone showed up just a few times. J is TRBJ1-1 and V is TRBV29-1; perhaps TRBD1 as D (6 bases). CDR1 and CDR2 from the germline V gene are SQVTM and ANQGSEA. The CDR3 length is 15 residues. The V end was cut by 7 bases, the J end by 0 bases, with 18 bases between. The CDR3 sequence is CSAHRDLGVNTEAFF. The CDR3 nucleotides are TGCAGCGCCCACAGGGACTTAGGGGTGAACACTGAAGCTTTCTTT.

The chain couples TRBV9 to TRBJ1-1, with a tentative D call TRBD1 (5 bases). The CDR3 length is 15 residues. The germline V gene has CDR1 SGDLS and CDR2 YYNGEE. V was shortened by 3 bases and J by 4 bases, with 16 bases between the two germline ends. CDR3 nucleotide sequence: TGTGCCAGCAGCGCCAGCAGGGTGGGGGGCACTGAAGCTTTCTTT. Protein product: CASSASRVGGTEAFF.

The chain combines TRBV28 with TRBJ1-5, with D possibly matching TRBD1 (5 bases). Trimming took off 6 bases at V and 1 base at J, with 13 bases between the two ends. CDR1 MDHEN and CDR2 SYDVKM come from the germline V gene. CDR3 length: 15 residues. DNA of the CDR3: TGTGCCAGCAGCCGGGGGGACTGGAGCAATCAGCCCCAGCATTTT. Amino acid sequence: CASSRGDWSNQPQHF.

The chain couples TRBV5-4 to TRBJ2-3; the D gene is possibly TRBD2 (5 bases). Trimming left V 2 bases short and J 2 bases short, with 12 bases between. Germline CDR1 is SGHNT and CDR2 is YYREEE (reference sequence). The CDR3 extends over 15 amino acids. The CDR3 is CASSFGEGATDTQYF. In DNA, the CDR3 is TGTGCCAGCAGCTTCGGAGAGGGTGCCACAGATACGCAGTATTTT. The entire variable domain, with the rest obtained from reference TRBV5-4 and TRBJ2-3, is as follows: ETGVTQSPTHLIKTRGQQVTLRCSSQSGHNTVSWYQQALGQGPQFIFQYYREEENGRGNFPPRFSGLQFPNYSSELNVNALELDDSALYLCASSFGEGATDTQYFGPGTRLTVL.

This clone was detected only once. The CDR3 loop reads CASSPSDRANTEAFF. The CDR3 DNA reads as TGTGCCAGCAGCCCATCGGACAGGGCGAACACTGAAGCTTTCTTT. The gene calls are TRBV27 and TRBJ1-1; 8 bases align to TRBD1. CDR3 length: 15 residues. Trimming cost V 6 bases and J 1 base; bases outside gene matches: 7. The V gene's germline CDR1 is MNHEY and CDR2 SMNVEV (reference sequence).

By share, this clone ranks as large. The V call is TRBV28, the J call TRBJ1-5; 8 nucleotides agree with TRBD1. With V trimmed by 8 bases and J by 4 bases, 4 bases remained unmatched. Germline V gene data show CDR1 as MDHEN and CDR2 as SYDVKM. This CDR3 spans 13 amino acids. The CDR3 nucleotides are TGTGCCAGCCAATACAGGGGGAATCAGCCCCAGCATTTT. This codes for CASQYRGNQPQHF.

The chain carries TRBV5-1 and TRBJ2-5, with 7 bases aligning to TRBD2. TRBJ2-7 matches the DNA end more closely, so the J call is doubtful. Germline lookup yields CDR1 SGHRS and CDR2 YFSETQ. The CDR3 loop spans 15 amino acids. Here the CDR3 reads CASSFGSGTTYEQYF. The CDR3 DNA reads as TGCGCCAGCAGCTTTGGATCTGGGACTACCTACGAGCAGTACTTC.

The rearrangement joins TRBV5-4 to TRBJ2-7, with D possibly TRBD1 on 5 matching bases. The germline V and J ends were trimmed by 2 bases and 6 bases, with 15 bases remaining between them. From germline, CDR1 is SGHNT and CDR2 YYREEE (reference sequence). The CDR3 contains 14 residues. The CDR3 spells CASSFGDLRGEQYF. CDR3 DNA: TGTGCCAGCAGCTTCGGCGACCTAAGGGGCGAGCAGTACTTC.

The rearrangement links TRBV28 to TRBJ1-1; TRBD1 might be the D (5 bases). V lost 7 bases to trimming and J lost 2 bases, with 14 bases between them. This CDR3 is built from 14 residues. The germline gives CDR1 MDHEN, CDR2 SYDVKM. The CDR3 DNA reads TGTGCCAGCACTGGGACGGCCATTAACACTGAAGCTTTCTTT. It translates to CASTGTAINTEAFF. Based on the CDR3 plus reference TRBV28 and TRBJ1-1, the full variable domain is DVKVTQSSRYLVKRTGEKVFLECVQDMDHENMFWYRQDPGLGLRLIYFSYDVKMKEKGDIPEGYSVSREKKERFSLILESASTNQTSMYLCASTGTAINTEAFFGQGTRLTVV.

The chain combines TRBV18 with TRBJ2-1; TRBD2 matches 10 bases. CDR1 is KGHSH, CDR2 LQKENI, per germline. CDR3 size: 15 residues. The V segment lost 2 bases and the J segment 8 bases; nucleotides outside the gene matches: 6. The CDR3, as DNA: TGTGCCAGCTCACCAGGGCTAGCGGGAGTTTATGAGCAGTTCTTC. The encoded protein is CASSPGLAGVYEQFF.

The chain links TRBV6-1 to TRBJ1-1; D is perhaps TRBD1 (6 bases). V was cut by 7 bases and J by 5 bases, with 14 bases left in between. CDR3 length equals 13 residues. In germline, CDR1 is MNHNS, CDR2 SASEGT. CDR3 loop: CASTERQGTEAFF. DNA for the CDR3: TGTGCCAGCACCGAACGGCAGGGGACTGAAGCTTTCTTT.

The chain couples TRBV11-2 to TRBJ2-2; TRBD1 might be the D (6 bases). This CDR3 is built from 14 residues. V lost 0 bases and J 6 bases, leaving 8 bases between the germline ends. The V gene's germline CDR1 is SGHAT and CDR2 FQNNGV. This chain's CDR3 is CASSLEAGAGELFF. CDR3 nucleotide sequence: TGTGCCAGCAGCTTAGAGGCAGGGGCCGGGGAGCTGTTTTTT. Supplemented by reference TRBV11-2 and TRBJ2-2, the full variable domain reads EAGVAQSPRYKIIEKRQSVAFWCNPISGHATLYWYQQILGQGPKLLIQFQNNGVVDDSQLPKDRFSAERLKGVDSTLKIQPAKLEDSAVYLCASSLEAGAGELFFGEGSRLTVL.